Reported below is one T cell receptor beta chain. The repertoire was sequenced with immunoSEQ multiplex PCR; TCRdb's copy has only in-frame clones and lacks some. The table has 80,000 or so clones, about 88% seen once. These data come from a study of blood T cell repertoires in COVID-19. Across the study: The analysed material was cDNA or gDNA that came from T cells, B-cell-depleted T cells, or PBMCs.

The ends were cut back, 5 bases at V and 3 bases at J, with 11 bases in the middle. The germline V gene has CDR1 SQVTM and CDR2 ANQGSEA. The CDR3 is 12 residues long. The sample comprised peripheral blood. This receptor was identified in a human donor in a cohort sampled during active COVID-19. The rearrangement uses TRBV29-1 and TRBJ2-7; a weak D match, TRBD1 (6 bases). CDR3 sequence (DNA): TGCAGCGTTAGGACAGAGAGCTACGAGCAGTACTTC. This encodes CSVRTESYEQYF.